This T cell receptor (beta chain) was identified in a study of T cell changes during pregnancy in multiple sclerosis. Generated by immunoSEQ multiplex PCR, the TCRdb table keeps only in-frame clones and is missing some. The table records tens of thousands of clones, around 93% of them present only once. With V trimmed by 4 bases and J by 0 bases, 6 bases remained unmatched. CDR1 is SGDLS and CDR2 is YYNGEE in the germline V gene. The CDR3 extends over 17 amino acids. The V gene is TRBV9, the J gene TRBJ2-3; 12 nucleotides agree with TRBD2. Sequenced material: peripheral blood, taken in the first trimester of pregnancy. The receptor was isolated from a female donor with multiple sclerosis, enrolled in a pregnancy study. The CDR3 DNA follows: TGTGCCAGCAGCTCCGGGACTAGCGGGCCTAGCACAGATACGCAGTATTTT. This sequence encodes CASSSGTSGPSTDTQYF.